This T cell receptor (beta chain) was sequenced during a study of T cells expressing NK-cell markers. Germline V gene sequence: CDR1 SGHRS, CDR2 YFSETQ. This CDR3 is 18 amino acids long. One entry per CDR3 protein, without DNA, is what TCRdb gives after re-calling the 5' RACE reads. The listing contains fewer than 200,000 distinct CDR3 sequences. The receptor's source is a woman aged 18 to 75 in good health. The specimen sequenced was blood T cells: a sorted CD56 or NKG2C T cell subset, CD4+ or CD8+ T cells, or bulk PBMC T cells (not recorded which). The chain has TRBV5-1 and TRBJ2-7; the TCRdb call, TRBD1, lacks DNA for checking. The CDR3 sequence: CASSLVVTGTTQWYEQYF. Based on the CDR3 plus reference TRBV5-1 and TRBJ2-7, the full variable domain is KAGVTQTPRYLIKTRGQQVTLSCSPISGHRSVSWYQQTPGQGLQFLFEYFSETQRNKGNFPGRFSGRQFSNSRSEMNVSTLELGDSALYLCASSLVVTGTTQWYEQYFGPGTRLTVT.